This is a list of T cell receptor beta chains from one sample in a study of T cells in Graves' hyperthyroidism and ophthalmopathy. TCRdb independently ran MiXCR on the multiplex PCR reads; one entry per CDR3 protein. Of about 680,000 distinct CDR3 sequences listed, 35% are singletons. Sample: blood. These TCRs come from a woman in her thirties or forties with Graves' hyperthyroidism. CDR3s include the opening cysteine and the closing phenylalanine or tryptophan. A D gene is named only where the DNA matches it firmly. Clone size is given for some rows only: seen once, a few or many times, or a class if the clone is expanded.

D: .
J: TRBJ1-1
size: many
length: 14
V: TRBV29-1
DNA: TGCAGCGTTGTTTTGGGCGGCTTGAACACTGAAGCTTTCTTT
CDR3: CSVVLGGLNTEAFF

D: .
J: TRBJ2-5
size: .
length: 12
V: TRBV10-2
DNA: TGCGCCAGCCGAGCGGCCCAAGAGACCCAGCACTTC
CDR3: CASRAAQETQHF

D: .
J: TRBJ1-1
size: many
length: 14
V: TRBV19
DNA: TGTGCCAGTAGTAGCCACAGCGGAAACACTGAAGCTTTCTTT
CDR3: CASSSHSGNTEAFF

D: .
J: TRBJ2-7
size: few
length: 14
V: TRBV12-3/TRBV12-4
DNA: TGTGCCAGCACAAAACTGGAATCCCCCTACGAGCAGTACTTC
CDR3: CASTKLESPYEQYF

D: .
J: TRBJ1-2
size: few
length: 15
V: TRBV20-1
DNA: TGCAGTGCTAGAGCTCGTTCGGGCCGGGACTATGGCTACACCTTC
CDR3: CSARARSGRDYGYTF

D: .
J: TRBJ1-5
size: few
length: 16
V: TRBV15
DNA: TGTGCCACCAGCAGAGAAATGGGACTGAGTAATCAGCCCCAGCATTTT
CDR3: CATSREMGLSNQPQHF

D: .
J: TRBJ1-5
size: .
length: 17
V: TRBV25-1
DNA: TGCGCCAGCAGCCTTCAGCCCGGGGGGAGCAGCAATCAGCCCCAGCATTTT
CDR3: CASSLQPGGSSNQPQHF

D: .
J: TRBJ1-2
size: .
length: 14
V: TRBV28
DNA: TGTGCCAGCAGTTCCCCTTCAGGGTCTAATGGCTACACCTTC
CDR3: CASSSPSGSNGYTF

D: .
J: TRBJ1-2
size: .
length: 14
V: TRBV3-1
DNA: TGTGCCAGCAGCCAAGCCCCAGCCGTTTGGGGCTACACCTTC
CDR3: CASSQAPAVWGYTF

D: .
J: TRBJ1-2
size: .
length: 14
V: TRBV12-3/TRBV12-4
DNA: TGTGCCAGCAGTCCCCTCCAGGTTGACTATGGCTACACCTTC
CDR3: CASSPLQVDYGYTF

D: .
J: TRBJ1-1
size: .
length: 16
V: TRBV6-5
DNA: TGTGCCAGCCAAACTCGGAGGAGGGAACCGAACACTGAAGCTTTCTTT
CDR3: CASQTRRREPNTEAFF

D: .
J: TRBJ1-2
size: many
length: 14
V: TRBV7-9
DNA: TGTGCCAGCAGCTTAGATGGGGATGTGCATGGCTACACCTTC
CDR3: CASSLDGDVHGYTF

D: TRBD1
J: TRBJ2-5
size: many
length: 14
V: TRBV5-1
DNA: TGCGCCAGCAGCGGTGGACAGGGGAGGGAGACCCAGTACTTC
CDR3: CASSGGQGRETQYF

D: .
J: TRBJ1-1
size: many
length: 14
V: TRBV2
DNA: TGTGCCAGCAGTGATGGGGGGAGGCACACTGAAGCTTTCTTT
CDR3: CASSDGGRHTEAFF

D: TRBD2
J: TRBJ2-5
size: .
length: 15
V: TRBV5-6
DNA: TGTGCCAGCAGCTTGTTCGTTAGCGGGGAAGAGACCCAGTACTTC
CDR3: CASSLFVSGEETQYF

D: TRBD2
J: TRBJ2-7
size: few
length: 16
V: TRBV4-3
DNA: TGCGCCAGCAGCCAAGTGTGGGCGCGGGAGATATACGAGCAGTACTTC
CDR3: CASSQVWAREIYEQYF

D: .
J: TRBJ2-5
size: few
length: 12
V: TRBV28
DNA: TGTGCCAGCCGGACAAGTCAAGAGACCCAGTACTTC
CDR3: CASRTSQETQYF

D: TRBD1
J: TRBJ2-2
size: .
length: 16
V: TRBV28
DNA: TGTGCCAGCAGTTTAGTTATGGGACAGGGGATCGGGGAGCTGTTTTTT
CDR3: CASSLVMGQGIGELFF

D: TRBD1
J: TRBJ1-1
size: .
length: 14
V: TRBV4-1
DNA: TGCGCCAGCAGCCGCGACAGGGTGAGAACTGAAGCTTTCTTT
CDR3: CASSRDRVRTEAFF

D: .
J: TRBJ1-2
size: .
length: 16
V: TRBV27
DNA: TGTGCCAGCAGTTTAAGTTCTAGCCCGGCTAACTATGGCTACACCTTC
CDR3: CASSLSSSPANYGYTF

D: .
J: TRBJ2-7
size: .
length: 15
V: TRBV28
DNA: TGTGCCAGCAGTTTCGGGACGGACAGCTCCTACGAGCAGTACTTC
CDR3: CASSFGTDSSYEQYF